Below are 28 T cell receptor beta chains sequenced from a single sample in a study of T cell clonality in common variable immunodeficiency. Clones were read by immunoSEQ multiplex PCR, and TCRdb kept only the in-frame ones, dropping some. The sample shows around 47,000 clones, no singletons; the ten largest hold about 0.7%. Specimen: peripheral blood mononuclear cells. The receptors stem from a person aged 18 to 70 in good health.

This clone has ten or more counts. The read is 3 residues too short to cover the CDR3 end, so that end is filled in from the germline J gene. This chain connects TRBV20-1 to TRBJ2-5; weak D call: TRBD1 (7 bases). The germline CDR1 and CDR2 sequences are DFQATT and SNEGSKA (reference sequence). Between the trimmed V and J ends, which lost 6 bases and 2 bases, there was a span of 16 bases. This CDR3 has 14 residues. The sequenced part of the CDR3 DNA is TGCAGTGCCAGCCAGGCAGGGGGGCAAGAGACC. This codes for CSASQAGGQET. The whole CDR3 protein reads CSASQAGGQETQYF.

This clone was seen a few times. Sequencing ends 3 residues short of the CDR3 end; the germline J gene provides the rest. V is TRBV6-2 or TRBV6-3 and J is TRBJ2-4, with D possibly being TRBD2 (5 bases). Germline CDR1 MNHEY, CDR2 SVGEGT. This CDR3 region has 12 residues. The CDR3 sequence: CASKETNYGQYF. CDR3 DNA, as far as it was read: TGTGCCAGCAAAGAGACTAACTATGGT.

This clone was detected ten times or more. The read ends 3 residues before the CDR3 terminus; that terminus is restored from the germline J gene. The V gene is TRBV24-1, the J gene TRBJ2-2; tentatively, D is TRBD2 (6 bases). Per germline, CDR1 KGHDR and CDR2 SFDVKD. The CDR3 totals 16 residues. Deletions cut 4 bases from V and 1 base from J, with 12 bases between. The sequenced part of the CDR3 DNA is TGTGCCACCAGTGACTGGGCGGGGCGGAACACCGGGGAG. This sequence encodes CATSDWAGRNTGE. The complete CDR3 protein is CATSDWAGRNTGELFF.

This clone was detected many times. Coverage ceases 3 residues before the CDR3 finishes, and the germline J gene fills in the end. The chain recombines TRBV2 with TRBJ2-5, with 8 bases aligning to TRBD1. The CDR3 has 17 amino acids. The V gene's germline CDR1 is SNHLY and CDR2 FYNNEI. V was pared by 0 bases and J by 1 base, with 7 bases of the junction left unmatched. Incomplete CDR3 DNA: TGTGCCAGCAGTGAAGCGTGGGCAGGGGGCGGCCAAGAGACC. This translates into CASSEAWAGGGQET. In full, the CDR3 is CASSEAWAGGGQETQYF.

This clone was counted ten times or more. The CDR3 is cut off 3 residues early in the read; its end comes from the germline J gene. The chain is built from TRBV5-1 and TRBJ1-5, with D unclear. Germline assignment: CDR1 SGHRS and CDR2 YFSETQ. The CDR3 loop spans 15 amino acids. Trimming stripped 0 bases from V and 4 bases from J, with 11 bases between. Incomplete CDR3 DNA: TGCGCCAGCAGCTTGGGTACAAATGCAAATCAGCCC. This encodes CASSLGTNANQP. The entire CDR3 sequence reads CASSLGTNANQPQHF.

This clone was detected many times. The read terminates 3 residues before the CDR3 end, so the remaining end is supplied by the germline J gene. The rearrangement joins TRBV5-1 to TRBJ1-1; a possible D gene is TRBD1 (5 bases). The CDR3 consists of 14 residues. V lost 2 bases and J lost 1, with 9 bases in between. Germline-derived CDR1 and CDR2 are SGHRS and YFSETQ. CDR3 protein: CASSLGATNTEAFF. The sequenced CDR3 bases are TGCGCCAGCAGCTTAGGGGCCACGAACACTGAA.

This clone has a count of ten or more. The CDR3 goes on 3 residues after the read ends, and that part is filled in from the germline J gene. The V and J genes are TRBV9 and TRBJ2-7, with D possibly TRBD2 on 7 matching bases. This CDR3 spans 15 amino acids. The V end lost 6 bases, the J end lost 0 bases, and 16 bases lay between the germline ends. The germline V gene has CDR1 SGDLS and CDR2 YYNGEE. CDR3 DNA (partial): TGTGCCAGCAACCGAGAGGGGGAGGGCTCCTACGAG. Amino acid sequence: CASNREGEGSYE. The CDR3 in its entirety is CASNREGEGSYEQYF.

There are many counts of this clone. The read gets to within 3 residues of the CDR3 end, and the germline J gene fills in the rest. The V call is TRBV29-1, the J call TRBJ2-7, with no clear D. CDR1 and CDR2 from the germline V gene are SQVTM and ANQGSEA. Trimming removed 0 bases at V and 2 bases at J, with 5 bases between. The CDR3 is 12 residues long. The CDR3 sequence: CSVEDGTYEQYF. The DNA read from the CDR3 is TGCAGCGTTGAAGACGGTACCTACGAG.

This clone was counted ten times or more. The sequence runs out 3 residues before the end of the CDR3; the remainder is reconstructed from the germline J gene. The chain employs TRBV4-2 and TRBJ2-2, with D possibly matching TRBD1 (6 bases). Germline CDR1 LGHNA, CDR2 YNFKEQ. This CDR3 comprises 18 residues. CDR3 DNA (partial): TGTGCCAGCAGCCGAGGTGGACAGCTCGTCTCTGGGGCCAACGTG. This sequence encodes CASSRGGQLVSGANV. The entire CDR3 protein reads CASSRGGQLVSGANVLFF.

Points on this clone: The CDR3 goes on 3 residues after the read ends, and that part is filled in from the germline J gene. The V and J genes are TRBV10-2 and TRBJ1-1; tentative D call: TRBD1 (6 bases). Trimming took 10 bases from V and 0 from J, leaving 12 bases between them. This CDR3 has 13 amino acids. The germline gives CDR1 WSHSY, CDR2 SAAADI. The CDR3 loop is CATRDTMNTEAFF. The sequenced CDR3 bases are TGCGCCACACGGGACACTATGAACACTGAA.

The sample holds many counts of this clone. Coverage ceases 3 residues before the CDR3 finishes, and the germline J gene fills in the end. V is TRBV11-3 and J is TRBJ2-7; TRBD1 might be the D (6 bases). This CDR3 region has 14 residues. V was pared by 2 bases and J by 2 bases, with 10 bases between. Germline lookup yields CDR1 SGHNT and CDR2 YENEEA. CDR3: CASSLTGTTYEQYF. The covered CDR3 bases are TGTGCCAGCAGCTTAACAGGGACAACCTACGAG.

This clone was recorded many times. Sequencing ends 3 residues short of the CDR3 end; the germline J gene provides the rest. The V and J genes are TRBV28 and TRBJ1-4; 10 bases are a match to TRBD1. CDR3 length: 17 residues. With 7 bases clipped from V and 7 bases from J, the junction kept 15 bases outside the gene matches. Per the germline V gene, CDR1 is MDHEN and CDR2 is SYDVKM. The CDR3 sequence is CASKAAPGTGVGEKLFF. The CDR3 bases that were read are TGTGCCAGCAAAGCGGCACCTGGGACAGGGGTTGGTGAAAAA. Using reference TRBV28 and TRBJ1-4 for the parts outside the CDR3, the full variable domain is DVKVTQSSRYLVKRTGEKVFLECVQDMDHENMFWYRQDPGLGLRLIYFSYDVKMKEKGDIPEGYSVSREKKERFSLILESASTNQTSMYLCASKAAPGTGVGEKLFFGSGTQLSVL.

This clone has at least ten counts. From the germline J gene comes the end of the CDR3, since the read stops 3 residues before it. The genes are TRBV20-1 and TRBJ1-2, with D tentatively TRBD1 (5 bases). The V gene lost 3 bases and the J gene lost 4 bases, with 15 bases spanning the gap. CDR1 is DFQATT, CDR2 SNEGSKA, per germline (reference sequence). The CDR3 consists of 14 residues. The CDR3 DNA, read in part, is TGCAGTGCTAGGCGGTCGGGGGTCGGCTATGGC. This sequence encodes CSARRSGVGYG. The CDR3 reads in full as CSARRSGVGYGYTF.

The table lists this clone with many counts. From the germline J gene comes the end of the CDR3, since the read stops 3 residues before it. V gene TRBV13 combines with J gene TRBJ2-1; D may be TRBD2 (6 bases). This CDR3 is 15 amino acids long. The V end lost 5 bases, the J end lost 0 bases, and 11 bases lay between the germline ends. The germline CDR1 and CDR2 sequences are PRHDT and FYEKMQ (reference sequence). CDR3 DNA, as far as it was read: TGTGCCAGCAGCAAACCGGGGGACTCCTACAATGAG. Translating gives CASSKPGDSYNE. In full, the CDR3 reads CASSKPGDSYNEQFF.

This clone was seen many times. The CDR3 goes on 3 residues after the read ends, and that part is filled in from the germline J gene. V and J are TRBV5-1 and TRBJ2-3; D may be TRBD1 (6 bases). The CDR3 has 14 amino acids. V was clipped by 3 bases and J by 1 base, with 9 bases between them. Germline loops: CDR1 SGHRS, CDR2 YFSETQ. The CDR3 sequence is CASSSGARTDTQYF. Partial CDR3 DNA: TGCGCCAGCAGCTCAGGGGCCCGCACAGATACG. The full variable domain, its missing parts supplied by reference TRBV5-1 and TRBJ2-3, is KAGVTQTPRYLIKTRGQQVTLSCSPISGHRSVSWYQQTPGQGLQFLFEYFSETQRNKGNFPGRFSGRQFSNSRSEMNVSTLELGDSALYLCASSSGARTDTQYFGPGTRLTVL.

This clone was recorded at least ten times. The missing CDR3 end, 3 residues past where the read stops, is filled in from the germline J gene. V gene TRBV19 combines with J gene TRBJ2-5; no clear D gene. V was trimmed by 6 bases and J by 4 bases, leaving 12 bases between them. Germline V gene data show CDR1 as LNHDA and CDR2 as SQIVND (reference sequence). This CDR3 has 13 amino acids. CDR3 amino acids: CASSAYPGETQYF. The covered CDR3 bases are TGTGCCAGTAGCGCGTATCCCGGAGAGACC.

This clone appeared a few times. CDR3 bases read: TGTGCCAGCTCACCCCCTCGGGGGACCTCTACCTACAATGAC. This sequence encodes CASSPPRGTSTYND. The CDR3 as a whole reads CASSPPRGTSTYNDYTF. V and J are TRBV18 and TRBJ1-2; perhaps TRBD1 as D (5 bases). The CDR3 end lies 3 residues beyond the end of the read and is filled in from the germline J gene. The CDR3 covers 17 residues. The V gene's germline CDR1 is KGHSH and CDR2 LQKENI.

This clone came up many times. The DNA ends 3 residues before the CDR3 does, and the rest of the CDR3 is filled in from the germline J gene. The chain uses TRBV20-1 and TRBJ2-5; 8 nucleotides align to TRBD2. The CDR3 runs to 18 residues. Germline V gene data show CDR1 as DFQATT and CDR2 as SNEGSKA (reference sequence). With V trimmed by 0 bases and J by 7 bases, 19 bases remained unmatched. CDR3 amino acids: CSARDLAGRPGGEVTQYF. Partial CDR3 DNA: TGCAGTGCTAGAGACCTAGCGGGTAGACCTGGGGGGGAGGTGACC.

This clone was detected many times. Incomplete CDR3 DNA: TGTGCCAGTAACAACTGGGGGGACCCGCCGTCTTCCGGCTATGGC. Translated: CASNNWGDPPSSGYG. The entire CDR3 protein is CASNNWGDPPSSGYGYTF. The gene calls are TRBV19 and TRBJ1-2, with D possibly TRBD1 on 5 matching bases. The CDR3 end falls 3 residues outside the read, so it is completed with the germline J gene. This CDR3 contains 18 residues. V was pared by 7 bases and J by 4 bases, with 28 bases between. CDR1 and CDR2 from the germline V gene are LNHDA and SQIVND (reference sequence).

This clone was seen ten or more times. Sequencing ends 3 residues short of the CDR3 end; the germline J gene provides the rest. J is TRBJ2-3 and V is TRBV5-1; D possibly corresponds to TRBD2 (5 bases). The V and J ends lost 0 bases and 0 bases respectively, with 14 bases between them. CDR3 size: 17 residues. CDR1 SGHRS and CDR2 YFSETQ come from the germline V gene. The covered CDR3 bases are TGCGCCAGCAGCTTGGCCGCTAGGCGGAGGAGCACAGATACG. Protein: CASSLAARRRSTDT. The whole CDR3 protein reads CASSLAARRRSTDTQYF.

This clone was detected ten times or more. Read sequence stops 3 residues before the CDR3 end, and the germline J gene provides the missing end. The rearrangement uses TRBV28 and TRBJ1-5; 8 bases line up with TRBD1. Germline assignment: CDR1 MDHEN and CDR2 SYDVKM. The CDR3 spans 16 residues. With V trimmed by 4 bases and J by 1 base, 6 bases remained unmatched. CDR3 sequence reads: CASSYLPGGSNQPQHF. The part of the CDR3 DNA that was read is TGTGCCAGCAGTTATCTCCCAGGGGGCAGCAATCAGCCC.

This clone was observed at least ten times. The read halts 3 residues ahead of the CDR3 end, with the missing end drawn from the germline J gene. V gene TRBV4-1 combines with J gene TRBJ1-6, with a weak D call TRBD1 (6 bases). The CDR3 contains 15 residues. Germline V lookup: CDR1 MGHRA, CDR2 YSYEKL. V was clipped by 5 bases and J by 9 bases, with 17 bases between them. CDR3: CASSSPPRGGSPLHF. The sequenced part of the CDR3 DNA is TGCGCCAGCAGCAGTCCCCCCAGGGGTGGTTCACCC.

This clone was seen repeatedly, ten times or more. The missing CDR3 end, 3 residues past where the read stops, is filled in from the germline J gene. The rearrangement joins TRBV15 to TRBJ2-7, with a possible D match to TRBD1 (6 bases). This CDR3 region has 14 residues. Per the germline V gene, CDR1 is LNHNV and CDR2 is YYDKDF (reference sequence). V was pared by 5 bases and J by 0 bases, with 11 bases between. The CDR3 protein is CATSWRQDSYEQYF. Incomplete CDR3 DNA: TGTGCCACCAGCTGGAGACAGGACTCCTACGAG.

This clone was seen many times. The sequenced fragment ends 3 residues before the CDR3 boundary, so the rest is inferred from the germline J gene. V gene TRBV20-1 combines with J gene TRBJ2-3; D is possibly TRBD1 (6 bases). The germline V gene encodes CDR1 DFQATT and CDR2 SNEGSKA (reference sequence). The CDR3 runs to 16 residues. The CDR3 protein is CSLTSPGTILLDTQYF. The covered CDR3 bases are TGCAGCCTCACGTCGCCCGGGACAATCTTATTGGATACG.

This clone was seen at least ten times. The DNA ends 3 residues before the CDR3 does, and the rest of the CDR3 is filled in from the germline J gene. The chain links TRBV4-1 to TRBJ2-5; weak D call: TRBD1 (6 bases). Looked up from germline, CDR1 is MGHRA and CDR2 is YSYEKL. V was cut by 1 base and J by 5 bases, with 11 bases left in between. CDR3 length: 14 residues. The CDR3 reads CASSQVGTSETQYF. CDR3 bases read: TGCGCCAGCAGCCAAGTTGGGACAAGCGAGACC.

There are many counts of this clone. The read is 3 residues too short to cover the CDR3 end, so that end is filled in from the germline J gene. The chain joins TRBV7-2 to TRBJ2-7, with D tentatively TRBD1 (6 bases). V lost 3 bases to trimming and J lost 0 bases, with 12 bases between them. The CDR3 has 15 residues. Germline CDR1 is SGHTA and CDR2 is FQGNSA. The part of the CDR3 DNA that was read is TGTGCCAGCAGCTTTAGTCAGGGGAGCTCCTACGAG. Translated: CASSFSQGSSYE. The whole CDR3 sequence is CASSFSQGSSYEQYF.

This clone was counted ten times or more. The CDR3 end is not reached by the read, which stops 3 residues before it; the germline J gene fills it in. The chain uses TRBV7-9 and TRBJ2-7; perhaps TRBD1 as D (5 bases). CDR3 length equals 15 residues. The V end was cut by 2 bases, the J end by 5 bases, with 16 bases between. Germline V gene lookup returns CDR1 SEHNR and CDR2 FQNEAQ (reference sequence). CDR3: CASSLSGQRPDEQYF. The sequenced part of the CDR3 DNA is TGTGCCAGCAGCTTATCAGGGCAAAGGCCGGACGAG.

Ten or more counts support this clone. The read ends 3 residues shy of where the CDR3 ends; the end is completed using the germline J gene. The rearrangement joins TRBV28 to TRBJ2-1; TRBD1 agrees at 10 bases. The germline gives CDR1 MDHEN, CDR2 SYDVKM. This CDR3 spans 15 amino acids. V shed 6 bases and J 4 bases; nucleotides not matched to a gene: 6. The CDR3 DNA, read in part, is TGTGCCAGCAGCTCCGGGACAGGGGCTTACAATGAG. It specifies CASSSGTGAYNE. The full-length CDR3 reads as CASSSGTGAYNEQFF.